Presented here are 30 T cell receptor beta chains from one specimen sequenced in a study of blood T cell repertoires in COVID-19. Libraries were prepared by immunoSEQ multiplex PCR; TCRdb keeps only in-frame clonotypes and omits some of them. This repertoire shows about 250,000 clones, about 91% found once; its top ten account for roughly 1.4%. Specimen: peripheral blood. Receptors originate from a man older than 75 with acute or convalescent COVID-19.

This sequence joins TRBV6-5 and TRBJ1-2; tentatively, D is TRBD1 (6 bases). Germline-derived CDR1 and CDR2 are MNHEY and SVGAGI. Trimming took off 6 bases at V and 2 bases at J, with 13 bases between the two ends. The CDR3 covers 14 residues. The CDR3 DNA is TGTGCCAGCAGCCGAGGGGGGGCCAACTATGGCTACACCTTC. This encodes CASSRGGANYGYTF.

This clone was picked up one time. This chain joins TRBV2 and TRBJ2-1; TRBD2 might be the D (6 bases). Germline values: CDR1 SNHLY, CDR2 FYNNEI. This CDR3 is 16 amino acids long. V was cut by 6 bases and J by 0 bases, with 15 bases left in between. The CDR3 coding sequence is TGTGCCAGCAGCGCGGAGGGAGGAACCTCCTACAATGAGCAGTTCTTC. Translating it yields CASSAEGGTSYNEQFF.

The chain employs TRBV7-8 and TRBJ2-1; D not certain. This CDR3 spans 14 amino acids. V was cut by 2 bases and J by 6 bases, with 11 bases left in between. Per germline, CDR1 SGHVS and CDR2 FQNEAQ. CDR3 sequence reads: CASSLSPSANEQFF. CDR3 in DNA: TGTGCCAGCAGCTTATCCCCTAGTGCCAATGAGCAGTTCTTC. The complete variable domain, with remaining parts taken from reference TRBV7-8 and TRBJ2-1, reads GAGVSQSPRYKVAKRGQDVALRCDPISGHVSLFWYQQALGQGPEFLTYFQNEAQLDKSGLPSDRFFAERPEGSVSTLKIQRTQQEDSAVYLCASSLSPSANEQFFGPGTRLTVL.

Only one count was recorded for this clone. The chain is built from TRBV3-1 (or the pseudogene TRBV3-2) and TRBJ2-2; the match to TRBD1 covers 8 bases. The trim removed 4 bases at V and 1 base at J, leaving 2 bases unmatched. The germline CDR1 and CDR2 sequences are LGHDT and YNNKEL (reference sequence). The CDR3 totals 15 residues. CDR3 nucleotides: TGTGCCAGCAGCCCCGGGACAGGGAACACCGGGGAGCTGTTTTTT. It is translated as CASSPGTGNTGELFF.

J is TRBJ1-4 and V is TRBV4-3; TRBD1 might be the D (5 bases). There are 15 residues in the CDR3. Trimming removed 1 base at V and 4 bases at J, with 10 bases between. CDR1 and CDR2 from the germline V gene are LGHNA and YSLEER. CDR3 in amino acids: CASSQVRGLNEKLFF. The DNA for the CDR3 is TGCGCCAGCAGCCAAGTCCGGGGACTTAATGAAAAACTGTTTTTT.

The sample holds a few counts of this clone. This chain uses TRBV3-1 (or the pseudogene TRBV3-2) with TRBJ2-7; tentatively, D is TRBD2 (6 bases). CDR3 length: 13 amino acids. The V gene's germline CDR1 is LGHDT and CDR2 YNNKEL (reference sequence). V was cut by 4 bases and J by 4 bases, with 11 bases left in between. The DNA for the CDR3 is TGTGCCAGCAGCCCAGGAGGGATATACGAGCAGTACTTC. Translated, it gives CASSPGGIYEQYF.

The chain links TRBV3-1 (or the pseudogene TRBV3-2) to TRBJ2-1; 8 bases agree with TRBD2. The CDR3 is 16 amino acids. Looked up from germline, CDR1 is LGHDT and CDR2 is YNNKEL (reference sequence). Germline trimming cut 4 bases from V and 2 bases from J; bases unmatched to any gene: 7. In nucleotides, the CDR3 is TGTGCCAGCAGCCCTCAGCGGGGGCGGACCTACAATGAGCAGTTCTTC. As protein: CASSPQRGRTYNEQFF.

The chain combines TRBV24-1 with TRBJ2-1; 12 bases are shared with TRBD2. The V gene's germline CDR1 is KGHDR and CDR2 SFDVKD. This CDR3 region has 16 residues. With 3 bases clipped from V and 6 bases from J, the junction kept 5 bases outside the gene matches. The CDR3 loop is CATSDPGTSGLNEQFF. The CDR3 DNA sequence: TGTGCCACCAGTGATCCCGGGACTAGCGGGCTCAATGAGCAGTTCTTC.

The chain combines TRBV27 with TRBJ1-2; D is possibly TRBD1 (6 bases). Germline V gene sequence: CDR1 MNHEY, CDR2 SMNVEV (reference sequence). Trimming removed 6 bases at V and 6 bases at J, with 14 bases between. The CDR3 runs 13 residues. CDR3 loop: CASRTQGRDGYTF. The CDR3 bases are TGTGCCAGCAGGACACAGGGCCGAGATGGCTACACCTTC.

The rearrangement uses TRBV13 and TRBJ2-7; possibly TRBD1 for D (6 bases). V was clipped by 5 bases and J by 0 bases, with 17 bases between them. Germline CDR1 and CDR2: PRHDT and FYEKMQ (reference sequence). The CDR3 runs 16 residues. The CDR3 DNA follows: TGTGCCAGCAGCCCCCTAGGGGGTCAGGGCTCCTACGAGCAGTACTTC. This codes for CASSPLGGQGSYEQYF.

This sequence joins TRBV7-8 and TRBJ1-4, with TRBD1 matching 7 bases. This CDR3 is built from 18 residues. Looked up from germline, CDR1 is SGHVS and CDR2 is FQNEAQ. V shed 1 base, J shed 10 bases, and the junction held 18 bases outside the gene matches. CDR3 coding DNA: TGTGCCAGCAGCTTAGGAAGGGTACAGGGGCGGCCTGAGGCAAAACTGTTTTTT. Protein product: CASSLGRVQGRPEAKLFF.

The chain combines TRBV7-2 with TRBJ2-1; tentatively, D is TRBD2 (6 bases). This CDR3 spans 13 amino acids. Trimming shortened V by 0 bases and J by 14 bases, and 14 bases separated the two germline ends. Germline V gives CDR1 SGHTA, CDR2 FQGNSA. CDR3 DNA sequence: TGTGCCAGCAGCTTAGCGCTGGCTAGCGATGAGTTCTTC. It encodes CASSLALASDEFF.

This sequence joins TRBV7-9 and TRBJ2-1, with D perhaps TRBD2 (5 bases). Trimming left V 2 bases short and J 8 bases short, with 7 bases between. This CDR3 spans 12 amino acids. Germline loops: CDR1 SEHNR, CDR2 FQNEAQ (reference sequence). The CDR3 is CASSLMGDEQFF. In DNA, the CDR3 is TGTGCCAGCAGCTTAATGGGAGATGAGCAGTTCTTC.

The chain carries TRBV7-2 and TRBJ1-6; 7 bases align to TRBD1. Trimming removed 1 base from V and 10 bases from J; junction bases left unmatched: 7. Germline V gene sequence: CDR1 SGHTA, CDR2 FQGNSA. This CDR3 has 15 residues. DNA for the CDR3: TGTGCCAGCAGCTTAGGACAGGGAACAGGATCACCCCTCCACTTT. Its protein is CASSLGQGTGSPLHF.

The rearrangement joins TRBV19 to TRBJ2-1, with 9 bases that match TRBD2. V lost 2 bases to trimming and J lost 6 bases; unmatched junction nucleotides: 11. The CDR3 runs 17 residues. Germline V gene sequence: CDR1 LNHDA, CDR2 SQIVND (reference sequence). In nucleotides, the CDR3 is TGTGCCAGTAGTATATCCACGGTAGCTAGCGGGATCAATGAGCAGTTCTTC. It is translated as CASSISTVASGINEQFF.

This sequence joins TRBV19 and TRBJ1-2; the match to TRBD1 covers 8 bases. Germline V lookup: CDR1 LNHDA, CDR2 SQIVND (reference sequence). The CDR3 covers 14 residues. Trimming took 1 base from V and 7 from J; bases not matched to a gene: 5. In DNA form, the CDR3 reads TGTGCCAGTAGTATAGTGCAGGGGGCGAGTGGCTACACCTTC. Protein product: CASSIVQGASGYTF.

V usage is TRBV5-1 and J usage is TRBJ1-6; TRBD1 is a possible D gene (6 bases). The V gene's germline CDR1 is SGHRS and CDR2 YFSETQ. Trimming removed 4 bases from V and 5 bases from J, with 16 bases in between. This CDR3 has 16 residues. The CDR3 sequence is CASSEPGTRNNSPLHF. CDR3 DNA: TGCGCCAGCAGCGAACCGGGGACAAGGAATAATTCACCCCTCCACTTT.

The chain is built from TRBV9 and TRBJ2-1; D is perhaps TRBD2 (7 bases). The germline V and J ends were trimmed by 3 bases and 3 bases, with 13 bases remaining between them. CDR3 length equals 15 residues. Per the germline V gene, CDR1 is SGDLS and CDR2 is YYNGEE. CDR3 sequence reads: CASSARGGLYNEQFF. The CDR3 DNA sequence: TGTGCCAGCAGCGCCCGCGGGGGCCTCTACAATGAGCAGTTCTTC.

The V and J genes are TRBV29-1 and TRBJ2-7; D perhaps matches TRBD1 (6 bases). The CDR3 is made up of 11 amino acids. Trimming pared 3 bases from V and 3 bases from J, leaving 6 bases between. CDR1 and CDR2 (germline): SQVTM, ANQGSEA. As DNA, the CDR3 is TGCAGCGTTGACAGGGGCTACGAGCAGTACTTC. This sequence encodes CSVDRGYEQYF.

This clone was detected only a few times. The chain uses TRBV2 and TRBJ1-3, with 7 bases aligning to TRBD1. Germline lookup yields CDR1 SNHLY and CDR2 FYNNEI. The length of the CDR3 is 15 residues. The V gene end was trimmed by 6 bases and the J gene end by 0 bases; junction bases not matched to a gene: 5. CDR3: CASSAGTVSGNTIYF. For the CDR3, the DNA is TGTGCCAGCAGCGCTGGGACAGTCTCTGGAAACACCATATATTTT.

The chain has TRBV4-2 and TRBJ1-5; no reliable D call. The CDR3 is 16 amino acids. Per germline, CDR1 LGHNA and CDR2 YNFKEQ. Trimming removed 0 bases from V and 6 bases from J, with 15 bases in between. CDR3 nucleotide sequence: TGTGCCAGCAGCCAAGATTTGGCAGAGGGATCTCAGCCCCAGCATTTT. Amino acid sequence: CASSQDLAEGSQPQHF.

A word on this clone: Compared with germline, one end of the junction differs, possibly owing to a read error. This chain joins TRBV14 and TRBJ1-1; D gene ambiguous. Germline V gene lookup returns CDR1 SGHDN and CDR2 FVKESK. The CDR3 spans 13 residues. This chain's CDR3 is CASRLTGNPEAFF. In DNA form, the CDR3 reads TGTGCCAGCAGGTTAACCGGGAACCCTGAAGCTTTCTTT.

The chain combines TRBV3-1 (or the pseudogene TRBV3-2) with TRBJ2-5; 7 nucleotides agree with TRBD2. V trimming: 0 bases; J trimming: 2 bases; junction bases outside the gene matches: 6. From germline, CDR1 is LGHDT and CDR2 YNNKEL (reference sequence). CDR3 size: 16 residues. The DNA of the CDR3 is TGTGCCAGCAGCCAAGATGGGCGGGGGACTCAAGAGACCCAGTACTTC. Protein sequence: CASSQDGRGTQETQYF.

The chain uses TRBV19 and TRBJ2-7; a weak D match, TRBD2 (6 bases). Trimming pared 6 bases from V and 3 bases from J, leaving 15 bases between. In germline, CDR1 is LNHDA, CDR2 SQIVND (reference sequence). The CDR3 sequence is 14 residues long. The CDR3 loop is CASRPAGPNYEQYF. The CDR3, as DNA: TGTGCCAGTAGGCCGGCGGGACCCAACTACGAGCAGTACTTC.

The rearrangement joins TRBV3-1 (or the pseudogene TRBV3-2) to TRBJ2-7, with 7 nucleotides matching TRBD2. The CDR3 spans 15 residues. CDR1 and CDR2 (germline): LGHDT, YNNKEL (reference sequence). The junction had 6 bases not matched to a gene; V was cut back by 4 bases and J by 0 bases. Here the CDR3 DNA reads TGTGCCAGCAGCCCCGCTAGCGGTCTCTCCTACGAGCAGTACTTC. Its protein product is CASSPASGLSYEQYF.

The chain joins TRBV7-2 to TRBJ2-7; 8 bases are a match to TRBD1. The V gene end was trimmed by 5 bases and the J gene end by 9 bases; junction bases not matched to a gene: 3. Germline loops: CDR1 SGHTA, CDR2 FQGNSA. The CDR3 has 11 amino acids. This CDR3 reads CASSQQGAQYF. The CDR3 DNA reads as TGTGCCAGCAGCCAGCAGGGGGCGCAGTACTTC.

The chain combines TRBV6-6 with TRBJ2-3; 9 nucleotides align to TRBD2. The germline V gene has CDR1 MNHNY and CDR2 SVGAGI (reference sequence). J lost 4 bases, V lost 3 bases, and 2 bases had no gene match. This CDR3 is built from 14 residues. CDR3 loop: CASSYIAGADTQYF. The CDR3 nucleotides read TGTGCCAGCAGTTATATAGCGGGGGCAGATACGCAGTATTTT.

The V and J genes are TRBV19 and TRBJ1-5; a possible D gene is TRBD1 (6 bases). CDR1 LNHDA and CDR2 SQIVND come from the germline V gene (reference sequence). The CDR3 is 13 residues long. V gave up 5 bases and J gave up 6 bases, with 11 bases separating them. The DNA of the CDR3 is TGTGCCAGTAGTGAACAGGGATTTCAGCCCCAGCATTTT. The encoded protein is CASSEQGFQPQHF.

With regard to this clone: An end of the junction differs from the germline gene, which may be a read error. V gene TRBV5-1 combines with J gene TRBJ1-5; D is undetermined. CDR1 and CDR2 from the germline V gene are SGHRS and YFSETQ. The CDR3 has 13 residues. The CDR3 protein is CASSSKPNQPQHF. CDR3 DNA: TGCGCCAGCAGCTCCAAGCCCAATCAACCCCAGCATTTT.

The chain couples TRBV3-1 (or the pseudogene TRBV3-2) to TRBJ2-1; weak D call: TRBD2 (5 bases). The germline gives CDR1 LGHDT, CDR2 YNNKEL (reference sequence). V lost 2 bases and J lost 0, with 8 bases in between. CDR3 length: 15 residues. Here the CDR3 DNA reads TGTGCCAGCAGCCAACGGGGAAGCTCCTACAATGAGCAGTTCTTC. Protein product: CASSQRGSSYNEQFF.